These 18 T cell receptor beta chains share one sample of origin, sequenced in a study of CD8+CD57+ T cells in acquired aplastic anemia. Genomic DNA served as template for TCR beta VDJ and CDR3 profiling. Via MiXCR, TCRdb re-called the reads, giving one row per CDR3 protein. The repertoire consists of under 250,000 distinct CDR3 sequences, with 30% to 40% occurring once and the leading ten covering around 1.1%. Source material: sorted CD4+, CD8+, or CD8+CD57+ T cells (not recorded which) from PBMCs. All receptors derive from a human donor in good health, serving as a control.

The rearrangement links TRBV7-2 to TRBJ2-7; TRBD1 matches at 9 bases. Germline-derived CDR1 and CDR2 are SGHTA and FQGNSA. Germline trimming cut 5 bases from V and 4 bases from J; bases unmatched to any gene: 9. The CDR3 runs to 15 residues. In DNA, the CDR3 is TGTGCCAGCAGCGGTAGTGACAGGGGGAGGTACGAGCAGTACTTC. Protein: CASSGSDRGRYEQYF. Looking up the rest from reference TRBV7-2 and TRBJ2-7 gives the full variable domain: GAGVSQSPSNKVTEKGKDVELRCDPISGHTALYWYRQSLGQGLEFLIYFQGNSAPDKSGLPSDRFSAERTGGSVSTLTIQRTQQEDSAVYLCASSGSDRGRYEQYFGPGTRLTVT.

V is TRBV24-1 and J is TRBJ2-7, with 9 bases aligning to TRBD2. From germline, CDR1 is KGHDR and CDR2 SFDVKD. CDR3 length: 16 amino acids. Trimming cost V 5 bases and J 7 bases; bases outside gene matches: 14. The CDR3, as DNA: TGTGCCACCAGTGCTAGAGCCGGGACTAGCCTCCTGGAGCAGTACTTC. Encoded protein: CATSARAGTSLLEQYF.

On this clonotype itself: One junction end does not reproduce the germline sequence, and a read error may be involved. The gene calls are TRBV7-2 and TRBJ1-1, with D unclear. Looked up from germline, CDR1 is SGHTA and CDR2 is FQGNSA. The CDR3 totals 14 residues. The CDR3 DNA follows: TGTGCCAGCAATTTACGGGAGGCTAACACTAAAGCTTTCTTT. This gives the protein CASNLREANTKAFF.

The chain carries TRBV7-9 and TRBJ2-5; D uncertain. Trimming removed 5 bases at V and 2 bases at J, with 12 bases between. The CDR3 contains 14 residues. The germline V gene encodes CDR1 SEHNR and CDR2 FQNEAQ (reference sequence). CDR3 DNA: TGTGCCAGCAGCCTCGGACGAATACAAGAGACCCAGTACTTC. As protein: CASSLGRIQETQYF.

The chain carries TRBV24-1 and TRBJ2-2; 10 nucleotides agree with TRBD2. The ends lost 2 bases at V and 9 bases at J; junction bases unmatched: 5. The length of the CDR3 is 15 residues. Per germline, CDR1 KGHDR and CDR2 SFDVKD. The CDR3 reads CATSDSGTSARELFF. The CDR3 bases are TGTGCCACCAGTGATTCGGGGACTAGCGCCCGGGAGCTGTTTTTT.

This clonotype was observed at least ten times. This chain uses TRBV10-3 with TRBJ1-1; D gene ambiguous. This CDR3 is 14 amino acids long. CDR1 ENHRY and CDR2 SYGVKD come from the germline V gene. Trimming cost V 2 bases and J 0 bases, with 7 bases left between them. CDR3 residues: CAISEDGLNTEAFF. CDR3 DNA: TGTGCCATCAGTGAGGACGGATTGAACACTGAAGCTTTCTTT.

The sample holds a few counts of this clonotype. The chain uses TRBV9 and TRBJ2-3, with D perhaps TRBD2 (7 bases). The CDR3 has 16 residues. V lost 0 bases and J lost 2, with 13 bases in between. From germline, CDR1 is SGDLS and CDR2 YYNGEE. The CDR3: CASSVGGGAPTDTQYF. DNA of the CDR3: TGTGCCAGCAGCGTAGGGGGGGGGGCCCCCACAGATACGCAGTATTTT.

This clonotype was detected many times. The chain recombines TRBV19 with TRBJ1-2; a weak D match, TRBD1 (6 bases). The CDR3 extends over 17 amino acids. Trimming removed 5 bases at V and 6 bases at J, with 25 bases between. Looked up from germline, CDR1 is LNHDA and CDR2 is SQIVND (reference sequence). CDR3 region: CASSPPKFLGGWDGYTF. CDR3 nucleotides: TGTGCCAGTAGTCCCCCCAAGTTTCTTGGGGGCTGGGATGGCTACACCTTC.

The CDR3 coding sequence is TGCGCCAGCAGCCACGACACGGCAACTAATGAAAAACTGTTTTTT. Its protein is CASSHDTATNEKLFF. This chain links TRBV5-1 with TRBJ1-4; D unclear. The length of the CDR3 is 15 residues. V lost 4 bases, J lost 0 bases, and 10 bases lay in between. Per the germline V gene, CDR1 is SGHRS and CDR2 is YFSETQ.

This clonotype was observed at least ten times. The chain has TRBV20-1 and TRBJ1-3; TRBD1 agrees at 8 bases. Per the germline V gene, CDR1 is DFQATT and CDR2 is SNEGSKA (reference sequence). There are 17 residues in the CDR3. Trimming at V came to 2 bases and at J to 1 base, leaving 10 bases not matched to a gene. The DNA for the CDR3 is TGCAGTGCTAGAATGACGGACAGGGCCCGTTCTGGAAACACCATATATTTT. As protein: CSARMTDRARSGNTIYF.

The V call is TRBV3-1, the J call TRBJ1-1, with D perhaps matching TRBD1 (5 bases). The V end lost 3 bases, the J end lost 13 bases, and 6 bases lay between the germline ends. Germline V gene lookup returns CDR1 LGHDT and CDR2 YNNKEL (reference sequence). CDR3 length equals 9 residues. The CDR3 region is CASSHTGFF. The CDR3 DNA reads TGTGCCAGCAGCCATACAGGTTTCTTT.

The chain is built from TRBV2 and TRBJ1-5; D possibly corresponds to TRBD1 (6 bases). V dropped 6 bases and J dropped 8 bases, with 14 bases sitting between them. This CDR3 spans 13 amino acids. The germline gives CDR1 SNHLY, CDR2 FYNNEI. This CDR3 is CASSSFTGKPQHF. The CDR3 nucleotides are TGTGCCAGCAGCTCATTTACAGGGAAGCCCCAGCATTTT.

V is TRBV12-3 or TRBV12-4 and J is TRBJ2-2, with 7 bases that match TRBD1. The CDR3 length is 14 residues. Germline trimming cut 6 bases from V and 6 bases from J; bases unmatched to any gene: 7. DNA of the CDR3: TGTGCCAGCAGACCGACAGGGCGGTCCGGGGAGCTGTTTTTT. Translating gives CASRPTGRSGELFF.

This clonotype was picked up many times. The chain has TRBV24-1 and TRBJ2-7; no clear D gene. This CDR3 is built from 13 residues. With 4 bases removed from V and 6 bases from J, the gap between germline ends came to 12 bases. Germline V CDR1 and CDR2: KGHDR, SFDVKD. CDR3 protein: CATSEGSSAEQYF. The CDR3 nucleotides read TGTGCCACCAGTGAGGGCAGTTCAGCCGAGCAGTACTTC.

The chain links TRBV5-1 to TRBJ2-2, with 8 bases fitting TRBD1. After removal of 0 bases from V and 3 bases from J, the junction contained 1 base not matched to a gene. This CDR3 comprises 15 residues. CDR1 and CDR2 (germline): SGHRS, YFSETQ. The CDR3 is CASSLAGGDTGELFF. For the CDR3, the DNA is TGCGCCAGCAGCTTGGCAGGGGGCGACACCGGGGAGCTGTTTTTT. The full variable domain, its missing parts supplied by reference TRBV5-1 and TRBJ2-2, is KAGVTQTPRYLIKTRGQQVTLSCSPISGHRSVSWYQQTPGQGLQFLFEYFSETQRNKGNFPGRFSGRQFSNSRSEMNVSTLELGDSALYLCASSLAGGDTGELFFGEGSRLTVL.

The chain recombines TRBV5-6 with TRBJ2-1; maybe TRBD2 (6 bases). The germline CDR1 and CDR2 sequences are SGHDT and YYEEEE. Trimming cost V 4 bases and J 9 bases, with 20 bases left between them. The CDR3 totals 15 residues. In nucleotides, the CDR3 is TGTGCCAGCAGCATAACTAGCAGGAGTCCTCGTGAGCAGTTCTTC. Its protein is CASSITSRSPREQFF.

This chain joins TRBV29-1 and TRBJ1-2; D uncertain. Germline V lookup: CDR1 SQVTM, CDR2 ANQGSEA. CDR3 length equals 14 residues. Trimming stripped 6 bases from V and 4 bases from J, with 18 bases between. CDR3 DNA sequence: TGCAGCGTCAAAACTCCCGGGATCCTCTATGGCTACACCTTC. Its translation: CSVKTPGILYGYTF.

The V and J genes are TRBV5-1 and TRBJ2-4, with D maybe TRBD2 (7 bases). Trimming removed 0 bases from V and 6 bases from J, with 13 bases in between. This CDR3 region has 15 residues. Germline CDR1 reads SGHRS; CDR2 reads YFSETQ. CDR3 region: CASSLGGGGGNIQYF. CDR3 nucleotides: TGCGCCAGCAGCTTGGGCGGGGGCGGTGGAAACATTCAGTACTTC.